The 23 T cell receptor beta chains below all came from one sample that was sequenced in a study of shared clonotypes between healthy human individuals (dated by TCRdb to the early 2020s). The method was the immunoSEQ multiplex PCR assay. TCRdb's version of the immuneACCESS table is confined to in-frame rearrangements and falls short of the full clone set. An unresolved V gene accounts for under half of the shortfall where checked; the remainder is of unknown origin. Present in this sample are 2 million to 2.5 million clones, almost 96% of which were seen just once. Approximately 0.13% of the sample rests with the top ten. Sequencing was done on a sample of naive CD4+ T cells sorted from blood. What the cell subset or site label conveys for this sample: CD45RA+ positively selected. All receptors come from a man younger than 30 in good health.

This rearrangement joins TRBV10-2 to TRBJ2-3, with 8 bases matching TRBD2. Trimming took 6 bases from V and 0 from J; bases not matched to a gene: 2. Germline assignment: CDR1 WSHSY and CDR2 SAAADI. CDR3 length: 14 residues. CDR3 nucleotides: TGCGCCAGCAGAGCGGGGGATAGCACAGATACGCAGTATTTT. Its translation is CASRAGDSTDTQYF.

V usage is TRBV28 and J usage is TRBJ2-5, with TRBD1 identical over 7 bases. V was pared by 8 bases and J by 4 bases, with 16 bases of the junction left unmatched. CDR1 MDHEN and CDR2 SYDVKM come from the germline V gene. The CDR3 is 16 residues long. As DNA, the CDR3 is TGTGCCAGCGTTACAGAAGGCAGGGGGTTCGGAGAGACCCAGTACTTC. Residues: CASVTEGRGFGETQYF.

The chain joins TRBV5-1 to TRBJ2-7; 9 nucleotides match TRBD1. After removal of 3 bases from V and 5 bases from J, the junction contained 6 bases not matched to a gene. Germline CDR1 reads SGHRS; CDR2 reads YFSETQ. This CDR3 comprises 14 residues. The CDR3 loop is CASSWDRADHEQYF. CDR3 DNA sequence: TGCGCCAGCAGCTGGGACAGGGCGGACCACGAGCAGTACTTC.

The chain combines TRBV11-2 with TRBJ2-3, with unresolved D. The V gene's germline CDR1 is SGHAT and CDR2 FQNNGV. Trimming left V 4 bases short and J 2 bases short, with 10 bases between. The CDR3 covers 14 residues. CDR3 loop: CASSYLRNTDTQYF. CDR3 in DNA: TGTGCCAGCAGCTACCTTAGAAACACAGATACGCAGTATTTT.

DNA for the CDR3: TGTGCCATCAGGCTATCCACAGATACGCAGTATTTT. This sequence encodes CAIRLSTDTQYF. The V call is TRBV10-3, the J call TRBJ2-3; D unresolved. Germline-derived CDR1 and CDR2 are ENHRY and SYGVKD. The CDR3 spans 12 residues. V lost 6 bases, J lost 2 bases, and 6 bases lay in between.

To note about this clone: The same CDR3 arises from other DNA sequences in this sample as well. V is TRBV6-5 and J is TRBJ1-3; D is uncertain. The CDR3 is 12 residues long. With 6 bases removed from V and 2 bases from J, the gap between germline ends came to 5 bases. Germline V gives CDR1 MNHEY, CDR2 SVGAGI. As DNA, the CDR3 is TGTGCCAGCAGCTCCACTGGAAACACCATATATTTT. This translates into CASSSTGNTIYF.

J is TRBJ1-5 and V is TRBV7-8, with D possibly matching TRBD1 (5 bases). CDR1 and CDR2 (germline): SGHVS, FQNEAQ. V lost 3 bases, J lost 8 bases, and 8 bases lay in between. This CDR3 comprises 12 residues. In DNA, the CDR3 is TGTGCCAGCAGCTTTGCAGGGAAGCCCCAGCATTTT. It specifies CASSFAGKPQHF.

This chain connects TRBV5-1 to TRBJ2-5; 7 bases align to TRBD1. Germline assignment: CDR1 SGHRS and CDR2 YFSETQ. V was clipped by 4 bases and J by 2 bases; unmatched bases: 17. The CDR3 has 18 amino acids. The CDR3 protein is CASSPEEPGQRYQETQYF. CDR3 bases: TGCGCCAGCAGCCCTGAGGAACCGGGACAGAGGTATCAAGAGACCCAGTACTTC.

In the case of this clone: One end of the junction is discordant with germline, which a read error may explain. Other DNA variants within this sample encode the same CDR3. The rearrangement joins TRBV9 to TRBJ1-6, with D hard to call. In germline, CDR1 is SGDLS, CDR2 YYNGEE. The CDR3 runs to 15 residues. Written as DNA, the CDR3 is TGTGCCAGCAGTGTAGGAAGTTGGGGTGTCTCACCCCTCCACTTT. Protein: CASSVGSWGVSPLHF.

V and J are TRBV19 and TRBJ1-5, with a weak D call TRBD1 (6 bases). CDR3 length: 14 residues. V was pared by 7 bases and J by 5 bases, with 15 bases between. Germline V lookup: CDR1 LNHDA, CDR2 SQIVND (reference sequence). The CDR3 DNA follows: TGTGCCAGTACGGGCCGGGGGGCGGATCAGCCCCAGCATTTT. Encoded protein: CASTGRGADQPQHF.

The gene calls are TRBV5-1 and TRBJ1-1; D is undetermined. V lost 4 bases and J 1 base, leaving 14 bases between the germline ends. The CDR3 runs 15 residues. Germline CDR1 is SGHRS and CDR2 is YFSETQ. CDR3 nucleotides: TGCGCCAGCAGCATCGCGGTGGATAGGAACACTGAAGCTTTCTTT. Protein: CASSIAVDRNTEAFF.

Here the CDR3 reads CASRPGTGVLYEQYF. The CDR3, as DNA: TGTGCCAGCAGGCCCGGGACAGGGGTTTTGTACGAGCAGTACTTC. The rearrangement links TRBV7-8 to TRBJ2-7; 10 nucleotides agree with TRBD1. This CDR3 contains 15 residues. With V trimmed by 6 bases and J by 4 bases, 9 bases remained unmatched. From germline, CDR1 is SGHVS and CDR2 FQNEAQ.

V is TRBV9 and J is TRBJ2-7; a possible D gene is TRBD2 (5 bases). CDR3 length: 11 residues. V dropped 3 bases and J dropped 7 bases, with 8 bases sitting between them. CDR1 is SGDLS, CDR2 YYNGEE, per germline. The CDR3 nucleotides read TGTGCCAGCAGCGGCGAGCGGGAGCAGTACTTC. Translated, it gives CASSGEREQYF.

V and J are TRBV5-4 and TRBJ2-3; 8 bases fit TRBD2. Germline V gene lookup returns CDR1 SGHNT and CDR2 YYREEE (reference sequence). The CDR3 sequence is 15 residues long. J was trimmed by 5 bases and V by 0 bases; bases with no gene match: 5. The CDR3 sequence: CASSLAGRVKDTQYF. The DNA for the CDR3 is TGTGCCAGCAGCTTGGCCGGGAGGGTCAAAGATACGCAGTATTTT.

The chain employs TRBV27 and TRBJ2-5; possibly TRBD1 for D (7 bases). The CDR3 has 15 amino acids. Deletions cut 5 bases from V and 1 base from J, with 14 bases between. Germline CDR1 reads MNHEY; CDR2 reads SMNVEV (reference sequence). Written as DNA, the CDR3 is TGTGCCAGCAGTCCGGGGGACAGCTTCCAAGAGACCCAGTACTTC. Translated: CASSPGDSFQETQYF.

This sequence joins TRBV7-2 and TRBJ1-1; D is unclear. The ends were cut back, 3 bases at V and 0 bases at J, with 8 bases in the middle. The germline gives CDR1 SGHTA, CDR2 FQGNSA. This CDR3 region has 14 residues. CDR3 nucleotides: TGTGCCAGCAGCTTTCGGACGGTGAACACTGAAGCTTTCTTT. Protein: CASSFRTVNTEAFF.

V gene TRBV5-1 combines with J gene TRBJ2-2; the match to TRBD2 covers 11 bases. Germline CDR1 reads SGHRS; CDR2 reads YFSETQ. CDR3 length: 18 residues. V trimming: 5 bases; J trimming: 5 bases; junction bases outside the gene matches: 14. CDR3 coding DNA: TGCGCCAGCAGGCTCCGGAGCGCTCTAGCGGGAGGTACCGGGGAGCTGTTTTTT. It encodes CASRLRSALAGGTGELFF.

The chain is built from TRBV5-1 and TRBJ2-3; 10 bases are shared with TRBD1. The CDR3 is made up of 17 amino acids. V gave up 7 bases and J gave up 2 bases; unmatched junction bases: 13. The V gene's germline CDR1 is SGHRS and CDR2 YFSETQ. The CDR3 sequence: CASAPLGGTGVTDTQYF. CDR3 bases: TGCGCCAGCGCACCATTGGGCGGGACAGGGGTCACAGATACGCAGTATTTT.

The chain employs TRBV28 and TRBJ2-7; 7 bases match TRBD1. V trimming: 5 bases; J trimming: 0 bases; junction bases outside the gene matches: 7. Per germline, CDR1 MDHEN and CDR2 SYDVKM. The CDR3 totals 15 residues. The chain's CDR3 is CASSRGRDSSYEQYF. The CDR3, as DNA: TGTGCCAGCAGTAGAGGCAGGGACAGCTCCTACGAGCAGTACTTC.

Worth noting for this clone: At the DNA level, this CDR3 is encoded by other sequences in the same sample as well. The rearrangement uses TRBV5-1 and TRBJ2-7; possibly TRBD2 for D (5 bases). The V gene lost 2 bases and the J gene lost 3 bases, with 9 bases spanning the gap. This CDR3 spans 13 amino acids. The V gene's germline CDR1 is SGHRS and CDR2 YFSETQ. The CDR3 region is CASSLEGYYEQYF. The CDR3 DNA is TGCGCCAGCAGCTTAGAGGGTTACTACGAGCAGTACTTC.

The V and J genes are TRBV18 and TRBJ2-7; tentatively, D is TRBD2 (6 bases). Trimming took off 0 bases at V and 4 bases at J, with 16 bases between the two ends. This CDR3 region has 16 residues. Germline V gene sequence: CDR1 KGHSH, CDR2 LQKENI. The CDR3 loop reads CASSPPFSSANYEQYF. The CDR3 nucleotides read TGTGCCAGCTCACCACCATTTTCTAGCGCAAATTACGAGCAGTACTTC. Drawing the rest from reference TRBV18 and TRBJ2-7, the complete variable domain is NAGVMQNPRHLVRRRGQEARLRCSPMKGHSHVYWYRQLPEEGLKFMVYLQKENIIDESGMPKERFSAEFPKEGPSILRIQQVVRGDSAAYFCASSPPFSSANYEQYFGPGTRLTVT.

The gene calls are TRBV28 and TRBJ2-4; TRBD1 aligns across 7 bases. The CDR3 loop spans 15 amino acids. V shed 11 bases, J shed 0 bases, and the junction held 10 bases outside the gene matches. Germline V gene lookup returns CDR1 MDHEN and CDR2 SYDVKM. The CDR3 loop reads CACMSQGIAKNIQYF. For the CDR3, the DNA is TGTGCCTGTATGTCACAGGGGATAGCCAAAAACATTCAGTACTTC.

CDR3 amino acids: CASSLSRVETQYF. The CDR3 DNA is TGTGCCAGCAGCTTAAGCAGGGTTGAGACCCAGTACTTC. The V call is TRBV7-2, the J call TRBJ2-5; tentative D call: TRBD1 (5 bases). The CDR3 loop spans 13 amino acids. Germline CDR1 and CDR2: SGHTA and FQGNSA. The germline V and J ends were trimmed by 2 bases and 5 bases, with 9 bases remaining between them. Full variable domain (remainder filled in from reference TRBV7-2 and TRBJ2-5): GAGVSQSPSNKVTEKGKDVELRCDPISGHTALYWYRQSLGQGLEFLIYFQGNSAPDKSGLPSDRFSAERTGGSVSTLTIQRTQQEDSAVYLCASSLSRVETQYFGPGTRLLVL.